The rows below give T cell receptor beta chains drawn from one sample of a study of blood T cells in healthy people across ages. TCRdb re-derived calls from the 5' RACE reads in MiXCR, one entry per CDR3 protein. The table includes about 680,000 distinct CDR3 sequences, 45% to 50% detected once. Source material: blood. All receptors derive from a woman aged 55-70 years in good health. Both conserved end residues are part of each CDR3. Fields, in order: V gene, J gene, CDR3 protein.

v_gene: TRBV18
j_gene: TRBJ2-7
CDR3aa: CASSPRGDLTYEQYF

v_gene: TRBV4-2
j_gene: TRBJ2-7
CDR3aa: CASSQEPGDKLYEQYF

v_gene: TRBV6-1
j_gene: TRBJ1-5
CDR3aa: CASSEARQGAQPQHF

v_gene: TRBV20-1
j_gene: TRBJ1-4
CDR3aa: CSARDPRATNEKLFF

v_gene: TRBV30
j_gene: .
CDR3aa: CAWSVGGSGSEQYF

v_gene: TRBV21-1
j_gene: TRBJ2-4
CDR3aa: CASSPPGRGFLAKNIQYF

v_gene: TRBV7-9
j_gene: TRBJ2-1
CDR3aa: CASSLFAGAIRNNEQFF

v_gene: TRBV12-3/TRBV12-4
j_gene: TRBJ2-5
CDR3aa: CASSVGGGGETQYF

v_gene: TRBV5-5
j_gene: TRBJ2-7
CDR3aa: CASSLSLQGPYEQYF

v_gene: TRBV6-2/TRBV6-3
j_gene: TRBJ1-1
CDR3aa: CASSSSLLVNTEAFF

v_gene: TRBV28
j_gene: TRBJ1-2
CDR3aa: CASRPRVGYGYTF

v_gene: TRBV3-1
j_gene: TRBJ2-1
CDR3aa: CASSQFGASYNEQFF

v_gene: TRBV6-6
j_gene: TRBJ1-1
CDR3aa: CASNSGGLGTEAFF

v_gene: TRBV7-2
j_gene: TRBJ1-1
CDR3aa: CASSLAWNTEAFF

v_gene: TRBV28
j_gene: TRBJ2-1
CDR3aa: CASSPGGRYEQFF

v_gene: TRBV20-1
j_gene: TRBJ2-7
CDR3aa: CSARAVDRGVYEQYF

v_gene: TRBV13
j_gene: TRBJ2-1
CDR3aa: CASSLEAYEQFF

v_gene: TRBV28
j_gene: TRBJ2-1
CDR3aa: CASKFRGLLVKQFF

v_gene: TRBV6-1
j_gene: TRBJ2-7
CDR3aa: CASSQREGHEQYF

v_gene: TRBV4-3
j_gene: TRBJ2-7
CDR3aa: CASSQDWGPGTGGNEQYF

v_gene: TRBV5-6
j_gene: TRBJ2-1
CDR3aa: CASSWTSGTRFYNEQFF

v_gene: TRBV28
j_gene: TRBJ2-7
CDR3aa: CASSLPSGRAYEQYF

v_gene: TRBV20-1
j_gene: TRBJ2-3
CDR3aa: CSARDLSGGPHTDTQYF

v_gene: TRBV7-2
j_gene: TRBJ1-4
CDR3aa: CASSLSRSNEKLFF

v_gene: TRBV18
j_gene: TRBJ2-7
CDR3aa: CASSPRTSANEQYF

v_gene: TRBV28
j_gene: TRBJ2-7
CDR3aa: CASEAGLFPYEQYF

v_gene: TRBV20-1
j_gene: TRBJ2-2
CDR3aa: CSARVDVGELFF

v_gene: TRBV7-7
j_gene: TRBJ2-1
CDR3aa: CASSPDRGLSNEQFF

v_gene: TRBV4-1
j_gene: TRBJ2-5
CDR3aa: CASSQGLQSGRGETQYF

v_gene: TRBV2
j_gene: TRBJ2-5
CDR3aa: CASRERTSGGEETQYF

v_gene: TRBV7-9
j_gene: TRBJ2-7
CDR3aa: CASSNPGRGDEQYF

v_gene: TRBV20-1
j_gene: TRBJ2-1
CDR3aa: CSALRLSNEQFF

v_gene: TRBV5-1
j_gene: TRBJ2-1
CDR3aa: CASSLGLLSYNEQFF

v_gene: TRBV20-1
j_gene: TRBJ2-7
CDR3aa: CSGCRVADEQYF

v_gene: TRBV20-1
j_gene: TRBJ2-5
CDR3aa: CSARDGSQIETQYF

v_gene: TRBV12-3/TRBV12-4
j_gene: TRBJ2-4
CDR3aa: CASSFLVDIQYF

v_gene: TRBV20-1
j_gene: TRBJ2-6
CDR3aa: CSARDRDSHSGANVPTF

v_gene: TRBV7-2
j_gene: TRBJ2-1
CDR3aa: CASSRPGGLAEYNEQFF

v_gene: TRBV7-2
j_gene: TRBJ2-7
CDR3aa: CASSPGQGRSYEQYF

v_gene: TRBV20-1
j_gene: TRBJ2-3
CDR3aa: CSARPLAGRGLLDTQYF

v_gene: TRBV29-1
j_gene: TRBJ1-1
CDR3aa: CSAHRGSTEAFF

v_gene: TRBV20-1
j_gene: TRBJ2-7
CDR3aa: CSVGSGLNDYNEQYF

v_gene: TRBV5-1
j_gene: TRBJ2-1
CDR3aa: CASSPSARTRVNEQFF

v_gene: TRBV12-3/TRBV12-4
j_gene: TRBJ2-5
CDR3aa: CASTSGTRETQYF

v_gene: TRBV4-3
j_gene: TRBJ1-2
CDR3aa: CASSQGPTANYGYTF

v_gene: TRBV20-1
j_gene: TRBJ1-2
CDR3aa: CSARDAWNYGYTF

v_gene: TRBV7-9
j_gene: TRBJ2-5
CDR3aa: CASSLRGGGETQYF

v_gene: TRBV20-1
j_gene: TRBJ2-1
CDR3aa: CSASRASYNEQFF

v_gene: TRBV6-6
j_gene: TRBJ2-1
CDR3aa: CASSYLAGPHNEQFF

v_gene: TRBV5-1
j_gene: TRBJ2-3
CDR3aa: CASSLGTGWGDTQYF

v_gene: TRBV28
j_gene: TRBJ1-1
CDR3aa: CASSLTVVPEAFF

v_gene: TRBV9
j_gene: TRBJ1-2
CDR3aa: CASSVDGQGRGYTF

v_gene: TRBV7-9
j_gene: TRBJ2-1
CDR3aa: CASSFGSAEWEQFF

v_gene: TRBV20-1
j_gene: TRBJ2-7
CDR3aa: CSAQQRQGRHEQYF

v_gene: TRBV20-1
j_gene: TRBJ1-2
CDR3aa: CSARETGTGGYTF

v_gene: TRBV6-4
j_gene: TRBJ2-1
CDR3aa: CASSTGTSPNEQFF

v_gene: TRBV7-2
j_gene: TRBJ2-5
CDR3aa: CASSSGTGRQETQYF

v_gene: TRBV5-1
j_gene: TRBJ2-7
CDR3aa: CANSLGLAGGTYEQYF

v_gene: TRBV6-2/TRBV6-3
j_gene: TRBJ1-2
CDR3aa: CASRPRIEDYGYTF

v_gene: TRBV12-3/TRBV12-4
j_gene: TRBJ1-4
CDR3aa: CASSLADNNEKLFF